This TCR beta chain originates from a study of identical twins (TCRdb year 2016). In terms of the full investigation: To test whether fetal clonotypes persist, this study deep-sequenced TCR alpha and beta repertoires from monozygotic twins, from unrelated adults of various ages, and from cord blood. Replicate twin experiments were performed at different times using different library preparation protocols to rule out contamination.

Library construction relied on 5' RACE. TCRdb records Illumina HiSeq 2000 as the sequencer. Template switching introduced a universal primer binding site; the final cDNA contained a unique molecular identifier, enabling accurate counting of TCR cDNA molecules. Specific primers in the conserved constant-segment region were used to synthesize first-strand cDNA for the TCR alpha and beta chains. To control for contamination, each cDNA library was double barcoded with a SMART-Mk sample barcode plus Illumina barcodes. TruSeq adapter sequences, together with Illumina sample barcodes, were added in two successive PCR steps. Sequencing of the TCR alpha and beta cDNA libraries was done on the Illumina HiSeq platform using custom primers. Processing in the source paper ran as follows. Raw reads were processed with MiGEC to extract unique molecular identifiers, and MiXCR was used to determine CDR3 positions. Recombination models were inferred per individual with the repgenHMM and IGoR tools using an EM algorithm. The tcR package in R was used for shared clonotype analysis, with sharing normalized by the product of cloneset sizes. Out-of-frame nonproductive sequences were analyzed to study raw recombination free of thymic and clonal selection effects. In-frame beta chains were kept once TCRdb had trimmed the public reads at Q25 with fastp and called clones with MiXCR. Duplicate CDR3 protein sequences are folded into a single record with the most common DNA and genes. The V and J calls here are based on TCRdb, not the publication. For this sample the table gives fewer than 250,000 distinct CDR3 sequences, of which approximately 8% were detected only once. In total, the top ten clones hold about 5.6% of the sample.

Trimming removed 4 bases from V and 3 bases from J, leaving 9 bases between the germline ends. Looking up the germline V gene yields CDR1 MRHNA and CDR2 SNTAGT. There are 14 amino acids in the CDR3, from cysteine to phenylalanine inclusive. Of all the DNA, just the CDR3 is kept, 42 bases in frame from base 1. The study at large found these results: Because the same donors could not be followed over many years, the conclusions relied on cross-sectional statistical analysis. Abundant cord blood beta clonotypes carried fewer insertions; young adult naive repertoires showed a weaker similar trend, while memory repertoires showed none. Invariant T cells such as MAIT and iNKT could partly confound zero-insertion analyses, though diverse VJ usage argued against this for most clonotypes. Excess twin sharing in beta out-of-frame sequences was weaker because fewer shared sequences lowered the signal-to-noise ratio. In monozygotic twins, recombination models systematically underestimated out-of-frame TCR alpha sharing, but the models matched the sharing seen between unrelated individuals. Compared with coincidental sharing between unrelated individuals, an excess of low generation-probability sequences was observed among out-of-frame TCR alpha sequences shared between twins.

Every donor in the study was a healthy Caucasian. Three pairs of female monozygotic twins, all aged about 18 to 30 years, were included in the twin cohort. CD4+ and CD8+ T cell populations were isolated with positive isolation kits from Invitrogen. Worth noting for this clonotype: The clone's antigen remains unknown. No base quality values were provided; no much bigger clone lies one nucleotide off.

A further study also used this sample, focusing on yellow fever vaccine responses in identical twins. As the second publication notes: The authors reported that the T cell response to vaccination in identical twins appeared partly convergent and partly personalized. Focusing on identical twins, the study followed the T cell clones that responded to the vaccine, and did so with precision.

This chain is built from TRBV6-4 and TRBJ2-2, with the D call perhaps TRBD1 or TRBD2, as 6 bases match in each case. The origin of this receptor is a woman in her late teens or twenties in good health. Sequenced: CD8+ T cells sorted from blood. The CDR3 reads CASSAGAYTGELFF. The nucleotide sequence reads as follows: TGTGCCAGCAGTGCGGGGGCCTACACCGGGGAGCTGTTTTTT.